This TCR beta chain derives from a study of PD-1 blockade in classical Hodgkin lymphoma. Study-level background: Nivolumab dosing for patients was 3 mg/kg, administered intravenously every 2 weeks.

Remarks on this clone: Its antigen is as yet unknown.

Method: immunoSEQ multiplex PCR; TCRdb's copy keeps in-frame clones and lacks some. The table has roughly 100,000 clones, more than 70% seen once. Time point denoted: cycle 4 day 1 (C4D1), after 6 weeks of nivolumab. All patients experienced relapse after autologous stem cell transplantation, and brentuximab vedotin exposure was variable. Germline V gene sequence: CDR1 SGHTA, CDR2 FQGNSA. The length of the CDR3 is 15 residues. Trimming removed 1 base from V and 7 bases from J, with 17 bases in between. Study-level points and caveats: Lower baseline TCR diversity marked trial partial responders and progressors. There remain no defined causes for the repertoire differences, which possibly reflect disease activity or prior therapy. Anyone who began nivolumab under 1 year after ASCT was excluded.

The starting material was peripheral blood mononuclear cells (PBMCs), obtained before the fourth cycle of nivolumab. J is TRBJ2-7 and V is TRBV7-2; D possibly corresponds to TRBD2 (6 bases). The receptor was isolated from a human donor with classical Hodgkin lymphoma. The DNA for the CDR3 is TGTGCCAGCAGCTTAGTACTCGCGGGGATGATGGAGCAGTACTTC. Protein: CASSLVLAGMMEQYF.